These T cell receptor beta chains were read from a single sample in a study of PD-L1 blockade in urothelial cancer. Using immunoSEQ multiplex PCR, the repertoire was profiled, and TCRdb retains in-frame clones only, with some absent. Of 80,000 to 95,000 clones in the sample, 70% to 90% were seen once. Source: PBMCs, taken around atezolizumab (anti-PD-L1) treatment. These receptors were collected from a man in his sixties or seventies with urothelial cancer. The CDR3 runs from the conserved cysteine through the conserved F or W. A D gene is named only where the DNA matches it firmly. Clone size is given for some rows only: seen once, a few or many times, or a class if the clone is expanded.

NA | TRBJ2-7 | TRBV30 | TRBD1 | CAWSNFLIRQGYEQYF | TGTGCCTGGAGCAACTTCCTTATCCGACAGGGGTACGAGCAGTACTTC
NA | TRBJ2-2 | TRBV7-2 | TRBD2 | CASSSRTSGREELFF | TGTGCCAGCAGCTCTCGGACTAGCGGGAGGGAGGAGCTGTTTTTT
NA | TRBJ2-7 | TRBV13 | TRBD1 | CASSLGSDRGRNEQYF | TGTGCCAGCAGCTTAGGCTCTGACAGGGGGCGAAACGAGCAGTACTTC
NA | TRBJ2-2 | TRBV23-1 | NA | CASSQRVRGGTGELFF | TGCGCCAGCAGTCAAAGGGTGCGGGGCGGGACCGGGGAGCTGTTTTTT
NA | TRBJ2-1 | TRBV9 | TRBD1 | CASSVRTGTGYNEQFF | TGTGCCAGCAGCGTAAGGACCGGGACAGGGTACAATGAGCAGTTCTTC
NA | TRBJ1-1 | TRBV15 | TRBD1 | CATSRDRTGNTEAFF | TGTGCCACCAGCAGAGATAGGACAGGGAACACTGAAGCTTTCTTT
NA | TRBJ2-2 | TRBV9 | TRBD2 | CASSATSGTNTGELFF | TGTGCCAGCAGCGCCACCAGCGGGACCAACACCGGGGAGCTGTTTTTT
few | TRBJ2-1 | TRBV7-8 | TRBD2 | CASSLLAGGTSNEQFF | TGTGCCAGCAGCTTACTAGCGGGGGGGACTTCGAATGAGCAGTTCTTC
NA | TRBJ2-7 | TRBV27 | TRBD2 | CASSSPPLAGGSPEQYF | TGTGCCAGCAGTTCACCACCCTTAGCGGGGGGGTCCCCCGAGCAGTACTTC
NA | TRBJ2-2 | TRBV19 | NA | CASSGSGRSGELFF | TGTGCCAGTAGTGGGAGCGGGCGCTCCGGGGAGCTGTTTTTT
NA | TRBJ2-7 | TRBV19 | NA | CASSMGSRAYEQYF | TGTGCCAGTAGTATGGGCAGTCGAGCCTACGAGCAGTACTTC
once | TRBJ1-1 | TRBV7-2 | NA | CASSAKPVNWNTEAFF | TGTGCCAGCAGCGCCAAGCCGGTTAACTGGAACACTGAAGCTTTCTTT
once | TRBJ2-7 | TRBV14 | NA | CASSQGLTSSYEQYF | TGTGCCAGCAGCCAAGGCTTAACGAGCTCCTACGAGCAGTACTTC
once | TRBJ2-7 | TRBV10-3 | TRBD2 | CAIANSGDYEQYF | TGTGCCATCGCGAATAGCGGGGACTACGAGCAGTACTTC
NA | TRBJ2-3 | TRBV12-2 | NA | CASRFRKEGRASTDTQYF | TGTGCAAGTCGCTTCCGGAAGGAGGGACGCGCGTCCACAGATACGCAGTATTTT
NA | TRBJ2-2 | TRBV11-2 | TRBD2 | CAIPRGLAGQNTGELFF | TGTGCCATCCCAAGAGGGCTAGCGGGACAAAACACCGGGGAGCTGTTTTTT
few | TRBJ2-2 | TRBV19 | TRBD2 | CASTSTGGRDTGELFF | TGTGCCAGTACCTCGACGGGGGGGCGGGACACCGGGGAGCTGTTTTTT
NA | TRBJ2-1 | TRBV11-1 | NA | CASSPRSTQRALNEQFF | TGTGCCAGCAGCCCGAGATCGACACAGCGGGCCCTCAATGAGCAGTTCTTC
NA | TRBJ1-1 | TRBV29-1 | NA | CSVHAGYTEAFF | TGCAGCGTCCATGCAGGTTACACTGAAGCTTTCTTT
NA | TRBJ2-1 | TRBV30 | NA | CAWSGAGAGEQFF | TGTGCCTGGAGTGGGGCAGGGGCGGGTGAGCAGTTCTTC
NA | TRBJ2-2 | TRBV5-6 | NA | CASTYEQGSGELFF | TGTGCCAGCACCTACGAACAGGGCAGCGGGGAGCTGTTTTTT
few | TRBJ1-6 | TRBV5-1 | NA | CASSLGTDSPLHF | TGCGCCAGCAGCTTGGGAACGGATTCACCCCTCCACTTT
NA | TRBJ2-1 | TRBV11-2 | TRBD2 | CASSLLRAGVGSPNEQFF | TGTGCCAGCAGCTTACTACGGGCGGGGGTGGGGTCCCCCAATGAGCAGTTCTTC
NA | TRBJ2-7 | TRBV18 | TRBD2 | CASSPTLSSGGTSSYEQYF | TGTGCCAGCTCCCCCACCTTGTCTAGCGGGGGGACGAGCTCCTACGAGCAGTACTTC
NA | TRBJ2-3 | TRBV5-5 | TRBD2 | CASSLERGGTDTQYF | TGTGCCAGCAGCTTGGAGCGGGGGGGCACAGATACGCAGTATTTT
NA | TRBJ2-7 | TRBV5-1 | TRBD1 | CASSLVGGDLNEQYF | TGCGCCAGCAGCTTGGTAGGGGGCGATCTGAACGAGCAGTACTTC
NA | TRBJ1-1 | TRBV15 | NA | CATSPAAGLNTEAFF | TGTGCCACCAGCCCCGCGGCAGGGCTGAACACTGAAGCTTTCTTT
NA | TRBJ2-5 | TRBV19 | NA | CASSIRGDTVGQETQYF | TGTGCCAGTAGTATTAGAGGGGACACCGTCGGCCAAGAGACCCAGTACTTC
NA | TRBJ2-1 | TRBV4-3 | NA | CASSQDPSRYNEQFF | TGCGCCAGCAGCCAAGATCCTTCCAGATACAATGAGCAGTTCTTC
few | TRBJ2-7 | TRBV5-6 | TRBD2 | CASSMGEGQYF | TGTGCCAGCAGCATGGGGGAGGGGCAGTACTTC
NA | TRBJ2-5 | TRBV19 | NA | CASSIAPEGWETQYF | TGTGCCAGTAGTATTGCTCCGGAGGGCTGGGAGACCCAGTACTTC
NA | TRBJ1-1 | TRBV7-2 | NA | CASSSQQGLAVQAFF | TGTGCCAGCAGCTCCCAACAGGGTTTAGCCGTGCAAGCTTTCTTT
NA | TRBJ1-6 | TRBV4-2 | TRBD1 | CASSQDETGGSWNSPLHF | TGTGCCAGCAGCCAAGACGAGACAGGGGGCAGTTGGAATTCACCCCTCCACTTT
NA | TRBJ2-4 | TRBV11-2 | NA | CASSLEGRGKNIQYF | TGTGCCAGCAGCTTAGAAGGCAGGGGAAAAAACATTCAGTACTTC
NA | TRBJ2-7 | TRBV7-9 | NA | CASSLAGGEQYF | TGTGCCAGCAGCTTAGCAGGGGGCGAGCAGTACTTC
NA | TRBJ1-1 | TRBV7-2 | NA | CASSPRAQTEAFF | TGTGCCAGCAGCCCGAGGGCGCAGACTGAAGCTTTCTTT
NA | TRBJ2-1 | TRBV11-2 | NA | CASSSAGPYNEQFF | TGTGCCAGCAGCTCCGCAGGCCCCTACAATGAGCAGTTCTTC
NA | TRBJ1-2 | TRBV28 | NA | CASSRADQGHGYTF | TGTGCCAGCAGTCGGGCGGATCAGGGGCATGGCTACACCTTC
NA | TRBJ2-3 | TRBV5-4 | NA | CASSFEGRPDTQYF | TGTGCCAGCAGCTTTGAAGGGAGGCCAGATACGCAGTATTTT
NA | TRBJ2-7 | TRBV9 | NA | CASSASAALGYEQYF | TGTGCCAGCAGCGCATCGGCAGCCCTAGGCTACGAGCAGTACTTC
NA | TRBJ1-4 | TRBV4-3 | TRBD1 | CASSNTGGEKLFF | TGCGCCAGCAGCAACACAGGGGGGGAAAAACTGTTTTTT
NA | TRBJ2-3 | TRBV5-1 | TRBD2 | CASSLWGGVGDTQYF | TGCGCCAGCAGCTTGTGGGGGGGAGTGGGAGATACGCAGTATTTT
NA | TRBJ1-2 | TRBV7-3 | TRBD1 | CACRTGDSYGYTF | TGTGCCTGCCGAACAGGGGACTCCTATGGCTACACCTTC
NA | TRBJ2-7 | TRBV6-1 | TRBD1 | CASSEARTGAVYEQYF | TGTGCCAGCAGTGAAGCTAGGACAGGGGCAGTCTACGAGCAGTACTTC
NA | TRBJ2-7 | TRBV7-9 | TRBD2 | CASSFGTSEDEQYF | TGTGCCAGCAGCTTCGGGACTAGTGAGGACGAGCAGTACTTC
NA | TRBJ2-2 | TRBV6-1 | TRBD1 | CASSPGQGGTGELFF | TGTGCCAGCAGTCCGGGACAGGGAGGCACCGGGGAGCTGTTTTTT
NA | TRBJ2-7 | TRBV5-5 | TRBD2 | CASSLGLAGGPGYEQYF | TGTGCCAGCAGCCTTGGACTAGCGGGAGGGCCGGGCTACGAGCAGTACTTC
NA | TRBJ2-1 | TRBV16 | NA | CASSQYYQGDEQFF | TGTGCCAGCAGCCAATATTATCAGGGCGATGAGCAGTTCTTC
NA | TRBJ1-6 | TRBV7-9 | TRBD1 | CASSLVSFSGTGLSPLHF | TGTGCCAGCAGCTTAGTTTCTTTTAGCGGGACAGGGCTTTCACCCCTCCACTTT